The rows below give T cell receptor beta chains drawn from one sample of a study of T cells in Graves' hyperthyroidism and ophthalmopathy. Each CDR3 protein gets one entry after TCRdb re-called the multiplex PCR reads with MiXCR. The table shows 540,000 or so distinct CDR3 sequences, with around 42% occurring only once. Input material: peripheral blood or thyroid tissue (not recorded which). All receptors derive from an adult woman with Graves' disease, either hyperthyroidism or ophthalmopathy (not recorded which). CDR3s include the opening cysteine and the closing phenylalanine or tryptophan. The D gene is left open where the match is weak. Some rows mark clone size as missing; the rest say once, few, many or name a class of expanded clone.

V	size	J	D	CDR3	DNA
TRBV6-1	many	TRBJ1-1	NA	CASSYRESAEAFF	TGTGCCAGCAGTTACAGGGAATCGGCTGAAGCTTTCTTT
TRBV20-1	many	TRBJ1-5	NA	CSAVPQLNQPQHF	TGCAGTGCCGTTCCCCAGCTAAATCAGCCCCAGCATTTT
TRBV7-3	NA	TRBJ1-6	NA	CASSATLNSPLHF	TGTGCCAGCAGCGCTACGCTAAATTCACCCCTCCACTTT
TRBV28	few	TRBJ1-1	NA	CASSLFPEAFF	TGTGCCAGCAGTTTATTCCCTGAAGCTTTCTTT
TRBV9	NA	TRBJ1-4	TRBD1	CASSVAAGGSNEKLFF	TGTGCCAGCAGCGTAGCCGCAGGGGGATCAAATGAAAAACTGTTTTTT
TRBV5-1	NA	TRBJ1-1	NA	CASSLTATNTEAFF	TGCGCCAGCAGCTTGACAGCTACGAACACTGAAGCTTTCTTT
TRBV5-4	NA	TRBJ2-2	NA	CASSLGGRRELFF	TGTGCCAGCAGCTTGGGGGGGCGCCGGGAGCTGTTTTTT
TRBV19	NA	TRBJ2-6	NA	CASSIGLAAGANVLTF	TGTGCCAGTAGTATTGGGTTAGCCGCTGGGGCCAACGTCCTGACTTTC
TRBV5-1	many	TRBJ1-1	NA	CASSLEIMNTEAFF	TGCGCCAGCAGCTTGGAGATTATGAACACTGAAGCTTTCTTT
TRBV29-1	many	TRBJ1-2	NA	CSVERWLGGYTF	TGCAGCGTTGAACGGTGGCTCGGTGGCTACACCTTC
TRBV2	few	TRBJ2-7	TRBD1	CASSRDRGQYEQYF	TGTGCCAGCAGCCGGGACAGGGGGCAGTACGAGCAGTACTTC
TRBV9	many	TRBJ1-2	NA	CASSGSRDYGYTF	TGTGCCAGCAGCGGATCCCGGGACTATGGCTACACCTTC
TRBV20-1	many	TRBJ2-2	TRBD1	CSPDRVDTGELFF	TGCAGCCCCGACAGGGTCGACACCGGGGAGCTGTTTTTT
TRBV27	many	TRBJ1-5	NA	CASSFNTDQPQHF	TGTGCCAGCAGCTTCAACACAGATCAGCCCCAGCATTTT
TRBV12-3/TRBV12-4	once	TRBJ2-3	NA	CASSPYTSGELIMDTQYF	TGTGCCAGCAGTCCTTATACATCCGGGGAGTTGATCATGGATACGCAGTATTTT
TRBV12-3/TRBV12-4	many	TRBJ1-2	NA	CASSLQPQGFNGYTF	TGTGCCAGCAGCCTCCAGCCACAGGGTTTTAATGGCTACACCTTC
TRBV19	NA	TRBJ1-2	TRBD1	CASVDRGLSYGYTF	TGTGCCTCCGTGGACAGGGGACTGTCGTATGGCTACACCTTC
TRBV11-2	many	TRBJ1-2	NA	CASSSDPSGYGYTF	TGTGCCAGCAGCTCGGACCCTTCTGGGTATGGCTACACCTTC
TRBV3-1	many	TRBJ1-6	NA	CASSQDTEYNSPLHF	TGTGCCAGCAGCCAAGACACGGAATATAATTCACCCCTCCACTTT
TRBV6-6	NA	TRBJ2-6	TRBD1	CASRAGQGAYVLTF	TGTGCCAGCAGGGCGGGACAGGGTGCCTACGTCCTGACTTTC
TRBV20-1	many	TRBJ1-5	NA	CSASLPDTQPQHF	TGCAGTGCTAGCCTCCCAGACACTCAGCCCCAGCATTTT
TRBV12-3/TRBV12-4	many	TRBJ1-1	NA	CASSLAGRLGAGLNTEAFF	TGTGCCAGCAGTTTGGCCGGGAGGTTAGGGGCTGGACTGAACACTGAAGCTTTCTTT
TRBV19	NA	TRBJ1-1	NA	CASSIEGVNTEAFF	TGTGCCAGTAGTATAGAAGGGGTGAACACTGAAGCTTTCTTT